These T cell receptor beta chains were read from a single sample in a study of T cell changes during pregnancy in multiple sclerosis. TCRdb's table, derived via immunoSEQ multiplex PCR, lists solely in-frame clones and lacks some. In the table there are 80,000 to 95,000 clones, roughly 93% of which are singletons. This specimen consisted of peripheral blood, obtained in the third trimester of pregnancy. The receptors were gathered from a female donor in good health, enrolled as a control in a pregnancy study. CDR3s leave out the opening cysteine and the closing phenylalanine or tryptophan. D genes are given only for firm matches.

d_call | j_call | v_call | cdr3_aa
. | TRBJ2-1 | TRBV6-4 | ALQEITYNEQF
. | TRBJ2-7 | TRBV28 | ASRPGLPTYEQY
. | TRBJ1-1 | TRBV2 | ASSESGALANTEAF
. | TRBJ1-5 | TRBV19 | ASRGRDRRNQPQH
TRBD2 | TRBJ2-7 | TRBV5-4 | ASSTYKAGSSYEQY
. | TRBJ1-1 | TRBV28 | AHRSRQGKGAF
TRBD1 | TRBJ2-7 | TRBV27 | ASTPDRVRIYEQY
TRBD1 | TRBJ2-5 | TRBV6-1 | ASNDPTGTGEETQY
TRBD1 | TRBJ2-5 | TRBV7-7 | ASSLAPTGGGETQY
. | TRBJ1-5 | TRBV15 | ATSRDSGGEQPQH
. | TRBJ2-7 | TRBV5-6 | ASSVGSRTYEQY
TRBD1 | TRBJ2-5 | TRBV5-4 | ASSFKTGVGQETQY
. | TRBJ2-1 | TRBV25-1 | ASSGASYNEQF
TRBD2 | TRBJ2-5 | TRBV15 | ATSRGSGSGETQY
TRBD2 | TRBJ2-1 | TRBV6-1 | ASSGISGRALGYNEQF
TRBD2 | TRBJ2-1 | TRBV10-3 | ATSRASGYNEQF
. | TRBJ1-5 | TRBV6-1 | ASGQLNQPQH
TRBD2 | TRBJ2-2 | TRBV6-5 | ASRPRTSVSGELF
. | TRBJ2-3 | TRBV2 | ASSEIVSTDTQY
. | TRBJ1-2 | TRBV4-2 | ASSQDLVGALDGYT
TRBD1 | TRBJ2-7 | TRBV28 | ASSSPTGTYEQY
. | TRBJ1-1 | TRBV7-9 | ASSLALGGAEAF
TRBD2 | TRBJ2-3 | TRBV27 | ASSLKERETDTQY
TRBD2 | TRBJ2-1 | TRBV2 | ASSPTAGTRDEQF
. | TRBJ2-1 | TRBV27 | ASRKGGVNNEQF
. | TRBJ2-2 | TRBV21-1 | ASAPGLVGTGELF
. | TRBJ2-2 | TRBV2 | ASRRTVTGELF
TRBD1 | TRBJ2-5 | TRBV6-6 | ASSPEDRGAETQY
. | TRBJ1-1 | TRBV28 | ASSEGVTEAF
TRBD1 | TRBJ1-1 | TRBV6-1 | ASTPDRGDTEAF
. | TRBJ1-1 | TRBV4-2 | ASSQELIGVGTEAF
. | TRBJ1-3 | TRBV6-1 | ASTLGEGGNTIY
TRBD1 | TRBJ2-1 | TRBV10-3 | AISGKIRGQGQFRYSYNEQF
. | TRBJ1-4 | TRBV5-6 | ASSPDGGVEKLF
. | TRBJ1-4 | TRBV2 | ASSEGQPNEKLF
. | TRBJ2-3 | TRBV6-1 | ASSEVMGSTDTQY
. | TRBJ1-1 | TRBV28 | ASSLRTVGMNTEAF
TRBD1 | TRBJ2-5 | TRBV6-4 | ASSVSRGQETQY
. | TRBJ2-5 | TRBV27 | ASSLSAGLRETQY
. | TRBJ2-1 | TRBV2 | ASSEQDFEQF
. | TRBJ2-7 | TRBV27 | ASSLRGTHYEQY
TRBD1 | TRBJ1-5 | TRBV4-1 | ASGTGVRNQPQH
TRBD1 | TRBJ1-5 | TRBV29-1 | SVGTGDNQPQH
. | TRBJ1-5 | TRBV2 | ASSQLGGASNQPQH
. | TRBJ2-7 | TRBV28 | ASSPVPPPYEQY
TRBD2 | TRBJ2-3 | TRBV30 | AWSGGTDTQY